This TCR beta chain was sequenced during a study of cytotoxic CD8 clonotypes in ibrutinib-treated CLL. Overall study results and limits: The study found baseline clonality above age-matched healthy donors, tracking circulating CD8+ T-cell counts.

After removal of 4 bases from V and 4 bases from J, the junction contained 7 bases not matched to a gene. The germline V gene encodes CDR1 ENHRY and CDR2 SYGVKD. This CDR3 spans 15 amino acids. The data were produced by immunoSEQ multiplex PCR, yet TCRdb's version contains in-frame clones alone and is incomplete. The table has about 310,000 clones, roughly 79% seen once. This clone was detected once. Its antigen is as yet unknown. The sequence came from a human donor with chronic lymphocytic leukemia. Sequenced here: PBMCs, sampled before ibrutinib treatment. The rearrangement joins TRBV10-3 to TRBJ1-1; 9 bases agree with TRBD1. The CDR3 loop reads CAISAPGQGLTEAFF. CDR3 bases: TGTGCCATCAGTGCGCCGGGACAGGGCCTCACTGAAGCTTTCTTT.